The T cell receptor (beta chain) under discussion was sequenced for a study of blood T cell repertoires in COVID-19. Overall study: Donors in the United States, Italy and Spain gave samples during acute or convalescent COVID-19. The cDNA or gDNA used as material had been derived from T cells, B-cell-depleted T cells, or PBMCs.

The CDR3 sequence is 15 residues long. Per the germline V gene, CDR1 is LNHDA and CDR2 is SQIVND (reference sequence). J lost 4 bases, V lost 3 bases, and 5 bases had no gene match. This clone showed up just a few times. In the authors' workflow: Amplification of reference gene primers was used by the study to estimate nucleated cell counts. TCRdb keeps only in-frame clones here, not all; method: immunoSEQ multiplex PCR. V and J calls and clone size are as listed in that table; D and trimming were resolved from the DNA. The table records 200,000 to 300,000 clones, 75% to 90% of them present only once.

Sequenced sample: peripheral blood. The chain links TRBV19 to TRBJ1-3, with 8 bases fitting TRBD1. The receptor was derived from a man aged 35 to 55 with acute or convalescent COVID-19. The DNA for the CDR3 is TGTGCCAGTAGTATTGGGACAGGCGACGGAAACACCATATATTTT. Residues: CASSIGTGDGNTIYF.